This T cell receptor beta chain was found in a study of shared clonotypes between healthy human individuals. Study outcomes and limitations: Naive subsets usually exceeded memory subsets in estimated richness.

Turning to this clone: As yet, its antigen is unknown.

Deletions cut 0 bases from V and 2 bases from J, with 10 bases between. The CDR3 spans 15 residues. Germline V gene lookup returns CDR1 SGHRS and CDR2 YFSETQ. Generated by immunoSEQ multiplex PCR, the TCRdb table keeps only in-frame clones and is missing some. Here the sample spans about 1 million clones, around 76% being singletons. Sequenced: memory CD4+ T cells sorted from blood. Subset specified: CD45RA-negative fraction. The gene calls are TRBV5-1 and TRBJ2-3; D is uncertain. This clonotype was obtained from a man younger than 35 in good health. In DNA, the CDR3 is TGCGCCAGCAGCTTGGCGGGCAAATACACAGATACGCAGTATTTT. Amino acids: CASSLAGKYTDTQYF.